This TCR beta chain was obtained from a study of glioma-infiltrating T cells. Study-wide results and caveats: Very few CDR3 sequences were shared between tissue and blood. Above-expected tissue-blood divergence occurred in all gliomas, most in low-grade ones.

This clonotype was observed at least ten times. What it binds is not known. The CDR3 consists of 14 residues. CDR1 and CDR2 from the germline V gene are LGHNA and YNFKEQ. Trimming removed 0 bases at V and 3 bases at J, with 7 bases between. Amplification of TCR alpha and beta CDR3 regions from RNA used iRepertoire nested multiplex PCR. Input was 100-400 ng of tissue mRNA or PBMC total RNA. MiXCR, run by TCRdb on the multiplex PCR reads, gives a single entry per CDR3 protein. The sample shows about 130,000 distinct CDR3 sequences, approximately 25% of them seen only once. The sample was glioma tissue, nonneoplastic brain tissue, or PBMCs (not recorded which). The chain uses TRBV4-2 and TRBJ2-3; D is unclear. The clonotype originates from a human donor with low-grade glioma or glioblastoma, undergoing nonglioma brain surgery, or in good health (not recorded which). Here the CDR3 DNA reads TGTGCCAGCAGCCAAGAGTACATGACAGATACGCAGTATTTT. It codes for CASSQEYMTDTQYF.